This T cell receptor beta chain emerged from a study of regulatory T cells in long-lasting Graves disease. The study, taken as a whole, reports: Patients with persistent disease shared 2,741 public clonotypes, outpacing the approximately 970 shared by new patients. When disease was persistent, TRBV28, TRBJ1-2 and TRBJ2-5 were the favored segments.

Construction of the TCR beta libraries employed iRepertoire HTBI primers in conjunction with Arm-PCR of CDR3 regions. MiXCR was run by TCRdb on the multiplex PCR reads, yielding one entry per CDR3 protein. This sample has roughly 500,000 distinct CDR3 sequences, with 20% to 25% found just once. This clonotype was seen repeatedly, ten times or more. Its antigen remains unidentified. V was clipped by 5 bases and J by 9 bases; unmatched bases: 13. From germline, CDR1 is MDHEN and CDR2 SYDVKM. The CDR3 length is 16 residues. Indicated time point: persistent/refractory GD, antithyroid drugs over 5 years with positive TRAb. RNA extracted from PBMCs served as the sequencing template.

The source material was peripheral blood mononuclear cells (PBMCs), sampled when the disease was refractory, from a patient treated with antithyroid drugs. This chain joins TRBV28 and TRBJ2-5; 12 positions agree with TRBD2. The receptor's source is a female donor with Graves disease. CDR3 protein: CASSRLAGGGVKPQYF. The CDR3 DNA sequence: TGTGCCAGCAGTCGGCTAGCGGGAGGGGGGGTGAAGCCCCAGTACTTC.